The rows below give T cell receptor beta chains drawn from one sample of a study of graft-versus-host responses after intestinal transplantation. Measured with immunoSEQ multiplex PCR; TCRdb has only the in-frame clones, and not every one. The table lists 130,000 or so clones, just over 90% of them singletons. These receptors lack a known antigen. Sequenced here: unstimulated CD4+ T cells sorted from spleen or lymph node cells, sampled before intestinal transplant. The receptors were sampled from a human donor who received an intestinal transplant. Both conserved end residues are part of each CDR3.

j_gene,v_gene,CDR3aa
TRBJ2-7,TRBV6-1,CASGSRDVGYEQYF
TRBJ2-7,TRBV5-4,CASRPSGSYEQYF
TRBJ1-3,TRBV7-9,CASSLGVKQGSGNTIYF
TRBJ2-2,TRBV6-6,CASSFRDRVVTGELFF
TRBJ1-2,TRBV28,CATHYRGFYGYTF
TRBJ2-5,TRBV4-1,CASSQDPLQGFQETQYF
TRBJ2-3,TRBV10-3,CAIREATGIADTQYF
TRBJ2-7,TRBV23-1,CASSQSHRHTGAGHEQYF
TRBJ1-1,TRBV11-3,CASSSSFPRTTGENTEAFF
TRBJ2-1,TRBV6-5,CASSPSGGVYNEQFF
TRBJ2-3,TRBV6-4,CASSETGTSATQYF
TRBJ1-6,TRBV6-1,CASSYPGSPLHF
TRBJ2-6,TRBV5-8,CASSLLIWTGNSGANVLTF
TRBJ2-2,TRBV7-8,CASRKPPSGDTGELFF
TRBJ2-1,TRBV10-1,CASSEGYNEQFF
TRBJ1-2,TRBV7-9,CASSLAGRYGYTF
TRBJ1-5,TRBV19,CASSIGRGNFNQPQHF
TRBJ1-2,TRBV27,CASSSLLRSSNYGYTF
TRBJ1-3,TRBV7-3,CASSRAGSSGNTIYF
TRBJ1-1,TRBV5-4,CASSLKPLGTEAFF
TRBJ2-1,TRBV4-1,CASMGGTDEQFF
TRBJ1-1,TRBV19,CASSTPGGSRTEAFF
TRBJ1-4,TRBV7-9,CASSINTGLNEKLFF
TRBJ2-6,TRBV7-8,CASSLEPGLLSGANVLTF
TRBJ2-5,TRBV6-6,CASSRLGVVGETQYF
TRBJ2-1,TRBV7-7,CASSLDGAGGPGNEQFF
TRBJ2-5,TRBV6-1,CASSEWLYTQYF
TRBJ1-2,TRBV20-1,CSATGLYGYTF
TRBJ2-5,TRBV18,CASAQGYQETQYF
TRBJ2-7,TRBV11-2,CASSLEVAVAYEQYF
TRBJ2-1,TRBV6-1,CASSLLSGGYNEQFF
TRBJ2-3,TRBV7-9,CASSRTDTQYF
TRBJ1-1,TRBV2,CASRREERGTEAFF
TRBJ2-7,TRBV7-2,CASSSQTVSYEQYF
TRBJ1-1,TRBV6-5,CASSIQTNTEAFF
TRBJ2-3,TRBV7-3,CASSSQAGFTDTQYF